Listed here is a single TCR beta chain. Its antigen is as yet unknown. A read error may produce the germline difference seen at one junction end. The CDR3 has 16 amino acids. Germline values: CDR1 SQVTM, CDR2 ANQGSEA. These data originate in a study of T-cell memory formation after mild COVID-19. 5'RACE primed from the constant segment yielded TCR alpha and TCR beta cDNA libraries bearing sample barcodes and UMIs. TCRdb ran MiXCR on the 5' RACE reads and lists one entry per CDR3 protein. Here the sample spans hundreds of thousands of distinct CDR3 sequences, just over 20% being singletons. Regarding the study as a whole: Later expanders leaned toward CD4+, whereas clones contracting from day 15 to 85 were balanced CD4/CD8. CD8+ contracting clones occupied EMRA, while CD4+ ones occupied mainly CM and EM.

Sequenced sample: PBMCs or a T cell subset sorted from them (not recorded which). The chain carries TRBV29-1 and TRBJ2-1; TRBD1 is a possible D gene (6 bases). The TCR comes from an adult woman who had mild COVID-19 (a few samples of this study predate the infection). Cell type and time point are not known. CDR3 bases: TGCAGAGTTGCGGCGGGTCAGGGGAGCTCCTACAATGAGCAGTTCTTC. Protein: CRVAAGQGSSYNEQFF.